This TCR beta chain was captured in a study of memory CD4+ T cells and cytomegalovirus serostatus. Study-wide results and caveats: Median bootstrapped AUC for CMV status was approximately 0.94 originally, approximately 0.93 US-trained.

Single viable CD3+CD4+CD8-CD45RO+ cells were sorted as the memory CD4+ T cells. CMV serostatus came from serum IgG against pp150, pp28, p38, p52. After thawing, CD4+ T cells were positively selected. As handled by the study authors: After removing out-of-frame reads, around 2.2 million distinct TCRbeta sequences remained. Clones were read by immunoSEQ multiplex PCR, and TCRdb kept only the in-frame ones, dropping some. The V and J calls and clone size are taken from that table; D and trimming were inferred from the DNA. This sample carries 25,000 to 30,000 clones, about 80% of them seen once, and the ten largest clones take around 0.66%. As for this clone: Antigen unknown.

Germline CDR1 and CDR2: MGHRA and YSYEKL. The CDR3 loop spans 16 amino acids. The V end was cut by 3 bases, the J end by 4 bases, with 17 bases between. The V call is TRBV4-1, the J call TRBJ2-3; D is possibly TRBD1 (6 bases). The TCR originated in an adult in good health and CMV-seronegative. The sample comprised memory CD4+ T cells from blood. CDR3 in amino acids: CASSHQAQGGSDTQYF. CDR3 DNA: TGCGCCAGCAGCCACCAGGCACAGGGCGGCTCAGATACGCAGTATTTT.